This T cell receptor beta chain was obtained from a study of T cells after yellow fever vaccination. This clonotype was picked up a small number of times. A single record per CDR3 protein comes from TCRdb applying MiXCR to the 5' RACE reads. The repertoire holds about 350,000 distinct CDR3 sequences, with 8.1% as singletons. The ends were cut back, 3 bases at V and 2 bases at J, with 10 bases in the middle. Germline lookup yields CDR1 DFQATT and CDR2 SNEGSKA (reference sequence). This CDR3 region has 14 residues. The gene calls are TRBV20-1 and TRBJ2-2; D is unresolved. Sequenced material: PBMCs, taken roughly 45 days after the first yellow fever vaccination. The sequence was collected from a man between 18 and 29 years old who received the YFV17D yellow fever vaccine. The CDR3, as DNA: TGCAGTGCTAGTTCGCGCGGTAACACCGGGGAGCTGTTTTTT. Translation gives CSASSRGNTGELFF.